This is a list of T cell receptor beta chains from one sample in a study of cytomegalovirus exposure and HLA in healthy donors. The method was immunoSEQ multiplex PCR; TCRdb's version includes in-frame clones alone and lacks a portion of them. The sample holds approximately 110,000 clones, 67% seen once. Sequenced material: PBMCs. The origin of the receptors is a man between 18 and 35 years old in good health and CMV-seropositive. Both conserved end residues are part of each CDR3. A D gene is named only where the DNA matches it firmly.

>TRBV10-3|-
CAISVGDTQYF
>TRBV28|-
CASSFTGHQNSPLHF
>TRBV10-1|TRBD1
CASSGQGDSYNSPLHF
>TRBV5-1|-
CASSPTTGSGGYTF
>TRBV28|TRBD1
CASSDLGQADDSPLHF
>TRBV7-9|TRBD1
CASSPDRDDEQYF
>TRBV2|TRBD2
CASGAGGRDTQYF
>TRBV6-1|-
CASSQRDRFHEQFF
>TRBV7-2|-
CASKPGSGNTIYF
>TRBV7-3|-
CASSPGNSGANVLTF